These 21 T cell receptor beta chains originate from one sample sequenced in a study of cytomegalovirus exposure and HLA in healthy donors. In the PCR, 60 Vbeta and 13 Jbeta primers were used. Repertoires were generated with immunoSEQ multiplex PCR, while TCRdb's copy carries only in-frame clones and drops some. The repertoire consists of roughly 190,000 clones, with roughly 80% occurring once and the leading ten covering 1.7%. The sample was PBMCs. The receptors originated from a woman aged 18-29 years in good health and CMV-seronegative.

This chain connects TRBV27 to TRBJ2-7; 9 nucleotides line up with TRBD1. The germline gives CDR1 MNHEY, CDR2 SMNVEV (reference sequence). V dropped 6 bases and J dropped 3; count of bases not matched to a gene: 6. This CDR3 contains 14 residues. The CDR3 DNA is TGTGCCAGCAGAACAGGGGGCTCGTACTACGAGCAGTACTTC. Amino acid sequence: CASRTGGSYYEQYF.

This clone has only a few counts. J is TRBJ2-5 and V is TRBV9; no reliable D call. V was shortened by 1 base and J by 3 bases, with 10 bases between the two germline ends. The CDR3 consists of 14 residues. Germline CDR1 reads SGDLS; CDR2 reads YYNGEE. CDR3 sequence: CASSVSSNKETQYF. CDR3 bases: TGTGCCAGCAGCGTATCCTCTAATAAAGAGACCCAGTACTTC.

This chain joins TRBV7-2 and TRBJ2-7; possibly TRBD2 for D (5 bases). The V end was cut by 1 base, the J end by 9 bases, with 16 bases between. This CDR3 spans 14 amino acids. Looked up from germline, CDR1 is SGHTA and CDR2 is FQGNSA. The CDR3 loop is CASSLGVILGLQYF. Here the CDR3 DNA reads TGTGCCAGCAGCTTAGGCGTGATCCTTGGACTGCAGTACTTC.

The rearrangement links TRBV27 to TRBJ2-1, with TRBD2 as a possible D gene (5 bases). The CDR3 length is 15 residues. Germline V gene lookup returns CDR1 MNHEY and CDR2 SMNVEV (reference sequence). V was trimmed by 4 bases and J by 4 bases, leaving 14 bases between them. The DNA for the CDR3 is TGTGCCAGCAGTTCGAATGCGGGCTGGTACAATGAGCAGTTCTTC. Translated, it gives CASSSNAGWYNEQFF.

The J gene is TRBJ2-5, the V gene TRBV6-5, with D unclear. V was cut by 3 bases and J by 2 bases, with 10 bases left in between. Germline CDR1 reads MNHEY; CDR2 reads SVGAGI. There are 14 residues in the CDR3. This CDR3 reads CASSYVPDQETQYF. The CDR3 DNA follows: TGTGCCAGCAGTTATGTCCCAGATCAAGAGACCCAGTACTTC.

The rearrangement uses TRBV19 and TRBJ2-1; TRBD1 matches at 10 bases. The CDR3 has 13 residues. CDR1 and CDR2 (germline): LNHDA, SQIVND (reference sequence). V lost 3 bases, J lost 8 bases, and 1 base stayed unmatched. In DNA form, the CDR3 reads TGTGCCAGTAGTATGGACAGGGGGGATGAGCAGTTCTTC. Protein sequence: CASSMDRGDEQFF.

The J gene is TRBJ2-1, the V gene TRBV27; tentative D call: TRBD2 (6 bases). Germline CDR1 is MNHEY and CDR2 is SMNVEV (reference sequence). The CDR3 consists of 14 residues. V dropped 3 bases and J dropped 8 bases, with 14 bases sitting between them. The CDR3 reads CASSFYGGLHEQFF. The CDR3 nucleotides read TGTGCCAGCAGTTTTTATGGGGGGTTGCATGAGCAGTTCTTC.

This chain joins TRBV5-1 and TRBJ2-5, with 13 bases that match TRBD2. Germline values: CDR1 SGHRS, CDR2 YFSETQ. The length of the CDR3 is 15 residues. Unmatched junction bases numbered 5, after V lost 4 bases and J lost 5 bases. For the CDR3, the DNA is TGCGCCAGCAGCCGACTAGCGGGAGGAGTTGAGACCCAGTACTTC. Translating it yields CASSRLAGGVETQYF.

The CDR3 DNA is TGTGCCAGCAGTTTTTTGACAGGGGAAGCTTTCTTT. Encoded protein: CASSFLTGEAFF. The rearrangement uses TRBV28 and TRBJ1-1; TRBD1 aligns across 7 bases. The J segment lost 8 bases and the V segment lost 3 bases, leaving 3 bases of the junction unmatched. Germline-derived CDR1 and CDR2 are MDHEN and SYDVKM. The CDR3 runs 12 residues. Combining the CDR3 with reference TRBV28 and TRBJ1-1 gives the whole variable domain DVKVTQSSRYLVKRTGEKVFLECVQDMDHENMFWYRQDPGLGLRLIYFSYDVKMKEKGDIPEGYSVSREKKERFSLILESASTNQTSMYLCASSFLTGEAFFGQGTRLTVV.

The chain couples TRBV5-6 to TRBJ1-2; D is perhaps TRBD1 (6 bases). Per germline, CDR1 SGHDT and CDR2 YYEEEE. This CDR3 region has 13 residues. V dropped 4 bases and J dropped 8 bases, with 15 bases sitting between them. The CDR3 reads CASSPNRVSGYTF. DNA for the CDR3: TGTGCCAGCAGCCCAAACAGGGTTTCGGGCTACACCTTC.

The CDR3 loop is CASSKRRGQGSLTDTQYF. CDR3 DNA: TGTGCCAGCAGCAAGCGGCGCGGACAGGGTTCGCTCACAGATACGCAGTATTTT. The chain links TRBV21-1 to TRBJ2-3; the table assigns TRBD1, which was not confirmed against the DNA. TRBV21-1 is a recognized pseudogene. The CDR3 consists of 18 residues.

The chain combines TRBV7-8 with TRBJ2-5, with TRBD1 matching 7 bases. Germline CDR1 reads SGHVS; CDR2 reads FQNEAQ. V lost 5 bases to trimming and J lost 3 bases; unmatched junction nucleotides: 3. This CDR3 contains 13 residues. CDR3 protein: CASSVDREETQYF. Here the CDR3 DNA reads TGTGCCAGCAGCGTCGACAGGGAAGAGACCCAGTACTTC.

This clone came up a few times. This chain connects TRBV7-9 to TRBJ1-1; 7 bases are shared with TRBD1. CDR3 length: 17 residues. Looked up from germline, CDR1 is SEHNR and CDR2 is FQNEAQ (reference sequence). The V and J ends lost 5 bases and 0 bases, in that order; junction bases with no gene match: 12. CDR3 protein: CASSPWGRGSMNTEAFF. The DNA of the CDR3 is TGTGCCAGCAGCCCCTGGGGCAGGGGGTCGATGAACACTGAAGCTTTCTTT.

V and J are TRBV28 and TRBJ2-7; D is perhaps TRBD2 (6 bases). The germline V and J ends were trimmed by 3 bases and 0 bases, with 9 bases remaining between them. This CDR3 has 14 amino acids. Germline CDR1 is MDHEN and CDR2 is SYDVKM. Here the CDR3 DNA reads TGTGCCAGCAGTTTTGCGCGGGGCTCCTACGAGCAGTACTTC. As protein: CASSFARGSYEQYF. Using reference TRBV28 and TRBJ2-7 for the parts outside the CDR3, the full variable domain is DVKVTQSSRYLVKRTGEKVFLECVQDMDHENMFWYRQDPGLGLRLIYFSYDVKMKEKGDIPEGYSVSREKKERFSLILESASTNQTSMYLCASSFARGSYEQYFGPGTRLTVT.

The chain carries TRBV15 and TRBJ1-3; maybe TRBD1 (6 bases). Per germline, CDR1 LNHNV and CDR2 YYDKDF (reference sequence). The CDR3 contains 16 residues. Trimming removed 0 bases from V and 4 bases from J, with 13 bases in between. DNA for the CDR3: TGTGCCACCAGCAGAGATGGGGGGGCGGGCGGAAACACCATATATTTT. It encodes CATSRDGGAGGNTIYF.

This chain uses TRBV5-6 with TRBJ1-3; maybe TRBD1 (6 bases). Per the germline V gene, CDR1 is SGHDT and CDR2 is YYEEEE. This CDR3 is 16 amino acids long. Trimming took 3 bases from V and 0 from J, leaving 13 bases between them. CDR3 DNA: TGTGCCAGCAGCTCAGGACAGCGAGCCTCTGGAAACACCATATATTTT. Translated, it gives CASSSGQRASGNTIYF.

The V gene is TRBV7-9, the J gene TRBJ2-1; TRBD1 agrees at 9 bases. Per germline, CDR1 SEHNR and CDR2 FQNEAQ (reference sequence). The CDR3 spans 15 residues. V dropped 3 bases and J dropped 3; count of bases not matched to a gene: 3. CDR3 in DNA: TGTGCCAGCAGCTTCATGACAGGGGGCTACAATGAGCAGTTCTTC. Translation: CASSFMTGGYNEQFF.

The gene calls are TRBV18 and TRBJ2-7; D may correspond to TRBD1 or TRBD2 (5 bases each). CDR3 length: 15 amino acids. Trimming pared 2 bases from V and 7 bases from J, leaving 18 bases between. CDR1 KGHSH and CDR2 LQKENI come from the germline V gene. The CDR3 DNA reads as TGTGCCAGCTCACCATCGGGGCTCAATTCGGGGGAGCAGTACGTC. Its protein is CASSPSGLNSGEQYV.

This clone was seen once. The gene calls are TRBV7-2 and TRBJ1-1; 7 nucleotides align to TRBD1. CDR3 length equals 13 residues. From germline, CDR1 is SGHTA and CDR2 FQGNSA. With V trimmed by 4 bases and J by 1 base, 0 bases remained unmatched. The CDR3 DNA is TGTGCCAGCAGCTGGGACAGGAACACTGAAGCTTTCTTT. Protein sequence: CASSWDRNTEAFF.

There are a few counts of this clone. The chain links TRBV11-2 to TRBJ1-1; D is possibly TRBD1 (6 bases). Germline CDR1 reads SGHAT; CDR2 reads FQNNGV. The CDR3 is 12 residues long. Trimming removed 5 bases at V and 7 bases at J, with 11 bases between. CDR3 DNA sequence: TGTGCCAGCAGCCTAAGGGGGGGTGAAGCTTTCTTT. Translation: CASSLRGGEAFF. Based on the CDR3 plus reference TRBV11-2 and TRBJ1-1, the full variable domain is EAGVAQSPRYKIIEKRQSVAFWCNPISGHATLYWYQQILGQGPKLLIQFQNNGVVDDSQLPKDRFSAERLKGVDSTLKIQPAKLEDSAVYLCASSLRGGEAFFGQGTRLTVV.

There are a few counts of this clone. The CDR3 DNA follows: TGTGCCAGCCGGAGGGGTATTGGCTACGAGCAGTACTTC. It encodes CASRRGIGYEQYF. The rearrangement uses TRBV11-2 and TRBJ2-7; possibly TRBD2 for D (6 bases). CDR3 length equals 13 residues. Trimming removed 8 bases from V and 3 bases from J, with 14 bases in between. Germline V gene sequence: CDR1 SGHAT, CDR2 FQNNGV.